A single TCR beta chain is shown here with its context. This specimen comes from a study of T cell changes during pregnancy in multiple sclerosis. Trimming took off 3 bases at V and 7 bases at J, with 19 bases between the two ends. In germline, CDR1 is KGHSH, CDR2 LQKENI. There are 16 residues in the CDR3. Clones were read by immunoSEQ multiplex PCR, and TCRdb kept only the in-frame ones, dropping some. Here the sample spans some 77,000 clones, more than 80% being singletons. The V and J genes are TRBV18 and TRBJ2-1; D is perhaps TRBD2 (6 bases). The receptor was derived from a female donor with multiple sclerosis, enrolled in a pregnancy study. The source was CD4+ T cells from peripheral blood mononuclear cells, collected before pregnancy. The CDR3 coding sequence is TGTGCCAGCTCACCCCCCAGGGACTGGGCGGGGAATGAGCAGTTCTTC. Translated, it gives CASSPPRDWAGNEQFF.